Each of the 30 T cell receptor beta chains below was sequenced from the same sample in a study of resident and recirculating memory T cells in vitiligo (dated by TCRdb to the late 2010s). The library was made by the immunoSEQ multiplex PCR assay. Here the immuneACCESS table is served through TCRdb, limited to in-frame sequences with V and J called. Missing clones are a known gap in these copies; in checked studies unresolved V genes cover under half, and the rest lacks a known reason. The sample table lists more than 35,000 clones, about 93% of them with a count of one. Of the sample, more than 4% falls within the top ten clones. The sequenced sample was blood. Receptors were obtained from a male donor with vitiligo.

This rearrangement joins TRBV6-5 to TRBJ1-6; 8 bases line up with TRBD1. The germline CDR1 and CDR2 sequences are MNHEY and SVGAGI. This CDR3 contains 16 residues. With V trimmed by 0 bases and J by 7 bases, 5 bases remained unmatched. The chain's CDR3 is CASSYSGDRKNSPLHF. CDR3 bases: TGTGCCAGCAGTTACTCGGGGGACAGGAAAAATTCACCCCTCCACTTT.

This clone was recorded once. This chain links TRBV18 with TRBJ2-3, with a weak D call TRBD2 (6 bases). Germline CDR1 reads KGHSH; CDR2 reads LQKENI. This CDR3 is built from 16 residues. With 3 bases removed from V and 0 bases from J, the gap between germline ends came to 13 bases. The CDR3: CASSPLSGGSTDTQYF. The CDR3 nucleotides are TGTGCCAGCTCACCGCTTTCCGGGGGAAGCACAGATACGCAGTATTTT.

This clone came up once. J is TRBJ1-2 and V is TRBV7-9; D is ambiguous. Germline V lookup: CDR1 SEHNR, CDR2 FQNEAQ (reference sequence). V dropped 5 bases and J dropped 7 bases, with 8 bases sitting between them. The CDR3 extends over 11 amino acids. Here the CDR3 reads CASSEEPGYTF. The CDR3 DNA reads as TGTGCCAGCAGCGAAGAGCCTGGCTACACCTTC. Variable domain in full (rest from reference TRBV7-9 and TRBJ1-2): DTGVSQNPRHKITKRGQNVTFRCDPISEHNRLYWYRQTLGQGPEFLTYFQNEAQLEKSRLLSDRFSAERPKGSFSTLEIQRTEQGDSAMYLCASSEEPGYTFGSGTRLTVV.

The chain employs TRBV18 and TRBJ2-1, with TRBD1 matching 11 bases. With 5 bases clipped from V and 12 bases from J, the junction kept 0 bases outside the gene matches. The length of the CDR3 is 11 residues. CDR1 is KGHSH, CDR2 LQKENI, per germline. The CDR3 region has the DNA TGTGCCAGCTCAGGACAGGGGGCGCAGTTCTTC. Translated, it gives CASSGQGAQFF.

The chain recombines TRBV5-8 with TRBJ2-1, with 9 bases lining up with TRBD1. Germline CDR1 reads SGHTS; CDR2 reads YDEGEE. V was pared by 4 bases and J by 8 bases, with 13 bases of the junction left unmatched. The CDR3 is 16 amino acids. The CDR3 nucleotides read TGTGCCAGCAGCGCCCGGTTAGGACAGGGGTACCATGAGCAGTTCTTC. Translating gives CASSARLGQGYHEQFF.

The chain couples TRBV7-2 to TRBJ1-2; D is undetermined. Germline loops: CDR1 SGHTA, CDR2 FQGNSA. The CDR3 covers 15 residues. V shed 1 base and J shed 3 bases, with 12 bases lying between them. CDR3 sequence: CASSLGPARDYGYTF. The CDR3 DNA reads as TGTGCCAGCAGCTTAGGTCCCGCCCGAGACTATGGCTACACCTTC.

The CDR3 DNA reads TGTGCCAGCAGTTTACCGGGACAGCAAGAAAAACTGTTTTTT. This sequence encodes CASSLPGQQEKLFF. V and J are TRBV28 and TRBJ1-4, with TRBD1 matching 7 bases. The CDR3 consists of 14 residues. The V gene's germline CDR1 is MDHEN and CDR2 SYDVKM. The ends lost 2 bases at V and 8 bases at J; junction bases unmatched: 5.

The J gene is TRBJ2-3, the V gene TRBV4-3, with 15 bases lining up with TRBD2. The trim removed 1 base at V and 6 bases at J, leaving 8 bases unmatched. This CDR3 has 18 residues. Looked up from germline, CDR1 is LGHNA and CDR2 is YSLEER. The CDR3 reads CASSQVGLAGGARDTQYF. DNA of the CDR3: TGCGCCAGCAGCCAAGTGGGACTAGCGGGGGGCGCCCGGGATACGCAGTATTTT.

This chain joins TRBV5-1 and TRBJ2-5; 7 nucleotides agree with TRBD2. V trimming: 3 bases; J trimming: 5 bases; junction bases outside the gene matches: 4. The length of the CDR3 is 13 residues. Germline V gene sequence: CDR1 SGHRS, CDR2 YFSETQ. The DNA for the CDR3 is TGCGCCAGCAGCTCGGGGGGTCGGGAGACCCAGTACTTC. Its protein product is CASSSGGRETQYF.

The V gene is TRBV5-6, the J gene TRBJ1-1; D is unresolved. Germline CDR1 reads SGHDT; CDR2 reads YYEEEE. Trimming removed 7 bases at V and 7 bases at J, with 14 bases between. The CDR3 length is 12 residues. CDR3 amino acids: CASRYFTGEAFF. CDR3 coding DNA: TGTGCCAGCCGATATTTTACGGGTGAAGCTTTCTTT.

The J gene is TRBJ2-5, the V gene TRBV7-9; 8 positions agree with TRBD2. Germline assignment: CDR1 SEHNR and CDR2 FQNEAQ (reference sequence). The CDR3 totals 16 residues. The V gene end was trimmed by 4 bases and the J gene end by 1 base; junction bases not matched to a gene: 8. The CDR3 loop reads CASSSRGAGAQETQYF. In DNA form, the CDR3 reads TGTGCCAGCAGCTCCCGGGGAGCGGGGGCCCAAGAGACCCAGTACTTC.

V gene TRBV11-2 combines with J gene TRBJ2-3, with a tentative D call TRBD1 (6 bases). Germline V gene data show CDR1 as SGHAT and CDR2 as FQNNGV. The CDR3 runs 17 residues. The V end lost 3 bases, the J end lost 2 bases, and 18 bases lay between the germline ends. In DNA, the CDR3 is TGTGCCAGCAGCTTCCGACAGGTCTTGGGAACCACAGATACGCAGTATTTT. Translation gives CASSFRQVLGTTDTQYF.

The chain is built from TRBV18 and TRBJ1-1; 8 bases fit TRBD1. The CDR3 is 15 residues long. With V trimmed by 6 bases and J by 3 bases, 9 bases remained unmatched. Germline loops: CDR1 KGHSH, CDR2 LQKENI. The CDR3 loop is CASSPMTGEYTEAFF. The DNA of the CDR3 is TGTGCCAGCTCGCCTATGACAGGGGAGTACACTGAAGCTTTCTTT. The variable domain in full, completed from reference TRBV18 and TRBJ1-1, reads NAGVMQNPRHLVRRRGQEARLRCSPMKGHSHVYWYRQLPEEGLKFMVYLQKENIIDESGMPKERFSAEFPKEGPSILRIQQVVRGDSAAYFCASSPMTGEYTEAFFGQGTRLTVV.

This clone occurred a few times. The genes are TRBV9 and TRBJ2-1, with D possibly matching TRBD2 (7 bases). Germline loops: CDR1 SGDLS, CDR2 YYNGEE. This CDR3 spans 15 amino acids. Trimming took 2 bases from V and 6 from J, leaving 15 bases between them. DNA for the CDR3: TGTGCCAGCAGCGTGGGCCTTAGGGGGGGCAATGAGCAGTTCTTC. This gives the protein CASSVGLRGGNEQFF.

The chain couples TRBV4-1 to TRBJ2-7, with TRBD2 matching over 12 bases. V lost 3 bases, J lost 0 bases, and 6 bases stayed unmatched. The germline V gene has CDR1 MGHRA and CDR2 YSYEKL. The CDR3 totals 17 residues. CDR3 DNA sequence: TGCGCCAGCAGCCAGCCCCTAGCGGGGGGGACCTCCTACGAGCAGTACTTC. This codes for CASSQPLAGGTSYEQYF.

V gene TRBV27 combines with J gene TRBJ2-6, with D maybe TRBD2 (7 bases). The CDR3 extends over 18 amino acids. CDR1 MNHEY and CDR2 SMNVEV come from the germline V gene (reference sequence). V was trimmed by 6 bases and J by 6 bases, leaving 24 bases between them. In DNA form, the CDR3 reads TGTGCCAGCAGCCAACAAAAGGGGGGGCGTTTGATGGCCAACGTCCTGACTTTC. Translated, it gives CASSQQKGGRLMANVLTF.

This chain joins TRBV4-2 and TRBJ2-2; 10 positions agree with TRBD2. Germline CDR1 LGHNA, CDR2 YNFKEQ. The CDR3 has 17 amino acids. V shed 0 bases and J 7 bases; nucleotides not matched to a gene: 8. The CDR3 region is CASSQENLAGEIGELFF. The CDR3 nucleotides are TGTGCCAGCAGCCAAGAAAACCTAGCGGGGGAGATCGGGGAGCTGTTTTTT.

J is TRBJ2-5 and V is TRBV7-2; D is ambiguous. The V end lost 7 bases, the J end lost 5 bases, and 11 bases lay between the germline ends. Germline V gives CDR1 SGHTA, CDR2 FQGNSA. The CDR3 consists of 12 residues. CDR3 protein: CASIPPGETQYF. The DNA for the CDR3 is TGTGCCAGCATCCCCCCCGGGGAGACCCAGTACTTC.

V gene TRBV7-8 combines with J gene TRBJ2-5; maybe TRBD1 (6 bases). The CDR3 sequence is 15 residues long. Germline V lookup: CDR1 SGHVS, CDR2 FQNEAQ. Trimming stripped 5 bases from V and 5 bases from J, with 18 bases between. CDR3 protein: CASSQGYKGGETQYF. The CDR3 DNA reads as TGTGCCAGCAGCCAGGGGTATAAAGGTGGCGAGACCCAGTACTTC.

The chain combines TRBV7-2 with TRBJ2-1; D may be TRBD2 (5 bases). Germline CDR1 is SGHTA and CDR2 is FQGNSA. The CDR3 length is 15 residues. Trimming took off 5 bases at V and 0 bases at J, with 11 bases between the two ends. The CDR3 here is CASSRTSSSYNEQFF. CDR3 sequence (DNA): TGTGCCAGCAGCCGTACTAGTAGCTCCTACAATGAGCAGTTCTTC.

This chain joins TRBV11-2 and TRBJ2-5; D gene ambiguous. Trimming took off 4 bases at V and 7 bases at J, with 13 bases between the two ends. CDR1 and CDR2 (germline): SGHAT, FQNNGV. This CDR3 has 13 amino acids. CDR3 sequence (DNA): TGTGCCAGCAGCTATGGCCTCCCGGGGACCCAGTACTTC. This encodes CASSYGLPGTQYF.

V and J are TRBV5-1 and TRBJ2-5; 11 nucleotides line up with TRBD2. The J segment lost 3 bases and the V segment lost 0 bases, leaving 7 bases of the junction unmatched. The CDR3 has 17 residues. Germline values: CDR1 SGHRS, CDR2 YFSETQ. The CDR3, as DNA: TGCGCCAGCAGCTTGGGACTGGGACTAGCGGTAAAAGAGACCCAGTACTTC. This sequence encodes CASSLGLGLAVKETQYF.

This sequence joins TRBV11-2 and TRBJ1-6; D may be TRBD1 (6 bases). The CDR3 loop spans 18 amino acids. The V and J ends lost 4 bases and 5 bases respectively, with 21 bases between them. Germline V gene sequence: CDR1 SGHAT, CDR2 FQNNGV. The CDR3 region has the DNA TGTGCCAGCAGCTCCGCAACAGGGATTGGATATAATAATTCACCCCTCCACTTT. Protein: CASSSATGIGYNNSPLHF.

This chain joins TRBV5-1 and TRBJ2-4; maybe TRBD2 (5 bases). The germline CDR1 and CDR2 sequences are SGHRS and YFSETQ. This CDR3 contains 15 residues. V was clipped by 1 base and J by 7 bases, with 15 bases between them. CDR3 region: CASSLSQVPGNIQYF. The DNA of the CDR3 is TGCGCCAGCAGCTTGAGTCAAGTACCGGGGAACATTCAGTACTTC.

The chain uses TRBV5-4 and TRBJ2-2; the match to TRBD2 covers 9 bases. The CDR3 is 15 amino acids. J gave up 6 bases and V 3 bases, and 6 bases lay outside the gene matches. Per the germline V gene, CDR1 is SGHNT and CDR2 is YYREEE (reference sequence). CDR3 nucleotides: TGTGCCAGCAGCTCTGGGGCTAGCGGGGCCGGGGAGCTGTTTTTT. Translated, it gives CASSSGASGAGELFF.

In its sample, this clone was seen a few times. This chain joins TRBV6-5 and TRBJ1-2, with a tentative D call TRBD1 (6 bases). CDR3 size: 13 residues. Trimming removed 6 bases from V and 3 bases from J, with 11 bases in between. Germline CDR1 and CDR2: MNHEY and SVGAGI. The CDR3 sequence: CASSLQGHYGYTF. CDR3 coding DNA: TGTGCCAGCAGCCTACAGGGACACTATGGCTACACCTTC.

The gene calls are TRBV7-2 and TRBJ1-2, with D perhaps matching TRBD1 (5 bases). CDR1 and CDR2 (germline): SGHTA, FQGNSA. The CDR3 has 13 amino acids. V was pared by 3 bases and J by 3 bases, with 8 bases between. This chain's CDR3 is CASSFSRDYGYTF. The CDR3 coding sequence is TGTGCCAGCAGCTTTAGCAGGGACTATGGCTACACCTTC. Full variable domain (rest looked up from reference TRBV7-2 and TRBJ1-2): GAGVSQSPSNKVTEKGKDVELRCDPISGHTALYWYRQSLGQGLEFLIYFQGNSAPDKSGLPSDRFSAERTGGSVSTLTIQRTQQEDSAVYLCASSFSRDYGYTFGSGTRLTVV.

This clone was counted once. The V call is TRBV7-2, the J call TRBJ2-7; no reliable D call. CDR3 length equals 13 residues. Germline V gene data show CDR1 as SGHTA and CDR2 as FQGNSA. The V end lost 5 bases, the J end lost 3 bases, and 11 bases lay between the germline ends. Here the CDR3 reads CASSRTVLYEQYF. In DNA, the CDR3 is TGTGCCAGCAGCCGTACAGTTCTCTACGAGCAGTACTTC. The full variable domain, in which reference TRBV7-2 and TRBJ2-7 provide the parts outside the CDR3, is GAGVSQSPSNKVTEKGKDVELRCDPISGHTALYWYRQSLGQGLEFLIYFQGNSAPDKSGLPSDRFSAERTGGSVSTLTIQRTQQEDSAVYLCASSRTVLYEQYFGPGTRLTVT.

The chain links TRBV2 to TRBJ2-1; 7 bases are a match to TRBD2. The CDR3 has 15 residues. Unmatched junction bases numbered 9, after V lost 4 bases and J lost 6 bases. The germline V gene has CDR1 SNHLY and CDR2 FYNNEI. The CDR3 loop is CASSAFPWGGNEQFF. The CDR3 nucleotides are TGTGCCAGCAGTGCGTTTCCTTGGGGGGGCAATGAGCAGTTCTTC.

This chain links TRBV5-4 with TRBJ2-1; a possible D gene is TRBD1 (5 bases). Germline V gives CDR1 SGHNT, CDR2 YYREEE (reference sequence). V lost 4 bases and J 0 bases, leaving 14 bases between the germline ends. The CDR3 has 16 amino acids. CDR3 sequence (DNA): TGTGCCAGCAGCCCAGGTACAGGACGCTCCTACAATGAGCAGTTCTTC. Amino acid sequence: CASSPGTGRSYNEQFF.